This is a list of T cell receptor beta chains from one sample in a study of CD8 T cells in ankylosing spondylitis. TCRdb reprocessed the 5' RACE reads via MiXCR and lists one record per CDR3 protein. The profile shows about 120,000 distinct CDR3 sequences, approximately 15% of them singletons. Sequencing was carried out using blood, either unsorted or a sorted T cell fraction (not recorded which). The receptors here all came from a female donor with ankylosing spondylitis or in good health (not recorded which). Both conserved end residues are trimmed from each CDR3.

J gene	V gene	CDR3 protein
TRBJ2-7	TRBV5-6	ASSLTSGSRLRQY
TRBJ1-1	TRBV20-1	SARSGLEAF
TRBJ2-7	TRBV11-2	ASSLEPRLSSYEQY
TRBJ1-2	TRBV7-9	ASSPIDRQLNYGYT
TRBJ1-4	TRBV12-3/TRBV12-4	AGSQQGRFGEKLF
TRBJ2-2	TRBV30	AWSDWWEGANTGELF
TRBJ2-5	TRBV12-3/TRBV12-4	ASSFAGGETQY
TRBJ1-3	TRBV30	AWSATGNTIY
TRBJ2-3	TRBV9	ASSGAIGTQY
TRBJ2-3	TRBV15	ATSRGGGTTDTQY
TRBJ2-1	TRBV29-1	SVPGQDNYNEQF
TRBJ2-1	TRBV6-5	ATRGPHEQF
TRBJ2-7	TRBV10-2	ATLMVSGSYEQY
TRBJ1-1	TRBV18	ASSTTGVGEAF
TRBJ2-4	TRBV20-1	SATQGGSPTWDIQY
TRBJ1-4	TRBV19	ASSPRGYSGNEKLF
TRBJ2-2	TRBV20-1	SASLTGGTGELF
TRBJ2-1	TRBV7-2	ASSLAWGPTSGEQF
TRBJ2-3	TRBV13	ASSSRDIGTDTQY
TRBJ1-2	TRBV6-1	ASRPTGIHGYT
TRBJ1-3	TRBV5-1	ASSLESGSRGNTIY
TRBJ2-3	TRBV29-1	SGHSTDTQY
TRBJ2-5	TRBV2	ASSEEGTLSRETQY
TRBJ2-2	TRBV6-1	ASGTNNTGELF
TRBJ2-1	TRBV5-1	ASSLGQTYNVQF
TRBJ2-7	TRBV20-1	SATPGTSAVNEQY
TRBJ2-2	TRBV12-3/TRBV12-4	ASSLKPAGNTGELF
TRBJ2-1	TRBV7-9	ASNLASSGAPGEQF
TRBJ2-3	TRBV14	ASSPSLGGGTDTQY
TRBJ2-5	TRBV7-3	ASSTVGGFQETQY
TRBJ2-7	TRBV29-1	SAARTGRTYEQY
TRBJ1-1	TRBV7-7	ASSFNKGTEAF
TRBJ2-2	TRBV6-1	ASNVDRVGELF
TRBJ2-7	TRBV2	ASSSSGGDYEQY
TRBJ2-7	TRBV7-3	ASRPTSGSYEQY
TRBJ2-1	TRBV7-3	ASSLLAGGAYNEQF
TRBJ1-1	TRBV20-1	SARPAATGAQTEAF
TRBJ2-1	TRBV20-1	SARSGGTNNEQF
TRBJ2-3	TRBV6-1	ASRLAQGAGTDTQY
TRBJ2-7	TRBV7-6	ASSLATGGDYEQY
TRBJ2-1	TRBV5-1	ASSLMDEQF
TRBJ2-5	TRBV29-1	SVPGTSGLRTQY
TRBJ2-7	TRBV20-1	SASGDRGLYEQY
TRBJ2-1	TRBV30	AWRGSSSGPYNEQF
TRBJ2-7	TRBV20-1	SAPLTGDYSYEQY
TRBJ2-1	TRBV11-3	ASSLASGSNNEQF
TRBJ2-3	TRBV5-5	ASSEGREGHRTQY
TRBJ1-5	TRBV28	ASRLGQSNQPQH
TRBJ1-1	TRBV7-9	ASSSSGTEAF
TRBJ2-3	TRBV2	ASSAGTSGSRRSDTQY
TRBJ1-4	TRBV6-2/TRBV6-3	ASRTPANEKLF
TRBJ2-1	TRBV12-3/TRBV12-4	ASSLHMIAGEQF
TRBJ2-1	TRBV3-1	ASSQVGGSHYNEQF
TRBJ1-1	TRBV12-3/TRBV12-4	ASSPGSEAF
TRBJ2-7	TRBV7-3	ASSSLGGGTFEQY
TRBJ2-7	TRBV11-2	ASSLSREQY
TRBJ2-1	TRBV9	ASSVTSGVYNEQF
TRBJ2-5	TRBV5-1	ASSITGTLRETQY